This record looks at one T cell receptor (beta chain) sequence and its context. Amplification used 60 Vbeta primers and 13 Jbeta primers. Clones were read by immunoSEQ multiplex PCR, and TCRdb kept only the in-frame ones, dropping some. The table lists roughly 200,000 clones, approximately 82% of them singletons. Germline assignment: CDR1 SNHLY and CDR2 FYNNEI. CDR3 length: 16 amino acids. Trimming removed 5 bases from V and 6 bases from J; junction bases left unmatched: 14. This sample was included in a study of cytomegalovirus exposure and HLA in healthy donors. The sample taken for sequencing was PBMCs. The rearrangement uses TRBV2 and TRBJ2-7; 9 positions agree with TRBD1. The clonotype was recovered from a young man in good health and CMV-seronegative. In nucleotides, the CDR3 is TGTGCCAGCAGTCGGAACCAGTCACCGACAGGGGGCGAGCAGTACTTC. The encoded protein is CASSRNQSPTGGEQYF.